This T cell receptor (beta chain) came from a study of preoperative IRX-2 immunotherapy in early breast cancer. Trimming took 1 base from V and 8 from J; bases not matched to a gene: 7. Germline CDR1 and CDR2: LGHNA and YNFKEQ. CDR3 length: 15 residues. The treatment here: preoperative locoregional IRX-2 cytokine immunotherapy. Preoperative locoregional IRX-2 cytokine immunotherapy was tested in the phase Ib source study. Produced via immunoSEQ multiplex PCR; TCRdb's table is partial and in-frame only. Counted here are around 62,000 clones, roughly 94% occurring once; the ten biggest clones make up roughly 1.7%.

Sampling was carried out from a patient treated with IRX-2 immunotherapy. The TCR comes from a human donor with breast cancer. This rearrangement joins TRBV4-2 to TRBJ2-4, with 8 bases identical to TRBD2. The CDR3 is CASSQVDGGGYIQYF. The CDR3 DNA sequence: TGTGCCAGCAGCCAAGTAGACGGGGGGGGATACATTCAGTACTTC.